This T cell receptor beta chain was recovered during a study of blood T cell repertoires in COVID-19. Overall study: Whether acute or convalescent, the COVID-19 samples came from the United States, Italy and Spain. From T cells, B-cell-depleted T cells, or PBMCs came the material, which was cDNA or gDNA.

This clone turned up a few times. Original handling: Amplified reference gene primers provided the basis for estimating nucleated cell counts. TCRdb's table, derived via immunoSEQ multiplex PCR, lists solely in-frame clones and lacks some. That table is the source of V, J and clone size, and D and trimming were worked out from the DNA. This table has just under 90,000 clones, 72% appearing once. Germline V gives CDR1 LGHNA, CDR2 YNFKEQ. This CDR3 region has 15 residues. With 0 bases removed from V and 2 bases from J, the gap between germline ends came to 10 bases. Input material: peripheral blood. The chain has TRBV4-2 and TRBJ1-1; D gene uncertain. The receptor comes from a woman older than 75 with acute or convalescent COVID-19. The CDR3 spells CASSQDFGGNTEAFF. In DNA, the CDR3 is TGTGCCAGCAGCCAAGATTTCGGAGGTAACACTGAAGCTTTCTTT.